These T cell receptor beta chains were read from a single sample in a study of blood T cells in healthy people across ages. TCRdb recomputed calls from the 5' RACE reads with MiXCR, one row per CDR3 protein. Of roughly 860,000 distinct CDR3 sequences in the sample, 60% to 80% were seen once. The sequenced sample was blood. Receptors originate from a young man in good health. The CDR3 runs from the conserved cysteine through the conserved F or W. D genes are given only for firm matches. A clone size is listed for some rows: how often the clone was seen (once, few, many), or a class if it is expanded.

clone size,J gene,CDR3 length,D gene,V gene,CDR3 DNA,CDR3 protein
few,TRBJ2-5,14,-,TRBV6-5,TGTGCCAGCAAACCAATAGAACCTTGGGAGACCCAGTACTTC,CASKPIEPWETQYF
-,TRBJ2-7,16,TRBD1,TRBV7-9,TGTGCCAGCAGCAACCCGGACAGGCGGGTATCCTACGAGCAGTACTTC,CASSNPDRRVSYEQYF
-,TRBJ2-7,12,TRBD1,TRBV7-2,TGTGCCAGCAGCGGACAGGGTGCCGAGCAGTACTTC,CASSGQGAEQYF
-,TRBJ1-1,17,-,TRBV5-1,TGCGCCAGCAGCTTGGCCCGGAGGAGGGGGGAGGGCACTGAAGCTTTCTTT,CASSLARRRGEGTEAFF
-,TRBJ2-7,14,-,TRBV20-1,TGCAGTGCTAGAGATCCCAGGGGGGCCTACGAGCAGTACTTC,CSARDPRGAYEQYF
-,TRBJ2-1,11,-,TRBV20-1,TGCAGTGCTGAGGGGCATAATGAGCAGTTCTTC,CSAEGHNEQFF
-,TRBJ2-5,15,TRBD2,TRBV4-2,TGTGCCAGCAGCCAAGAGGTCAGGGAGGGGGAGACCCAGTACTTC,CASSQEVREGETQYF
-,TRBJ2-1,14,TRBD2,TRBV29-1,TGCAGCGTTGATAGCGGGGGGGCCGTTAATGAGCAGTTCTTC,CSVDSGGAVNEQFF
-,TRBJ2-5,15,TRBD1,TRBV7-2,TGTGCCAGCAGCTTCCCGGACAGGGGATTAGGGGAGCAGTACTTC,CASSFPDRGLGEQYF
-,TRBJ2-5,15,TRBD1,TRBV9,TGTGCCAGCAGCCCCAATACGACAGGGCGAGAGACCCAGTACTTC,CASSPNTTGRETQYF
-,TRBJ2-1,15,TRBD2,TRBV20-1,TGCAGTGCTAGAGATTGGACTAGCGTCTACAATGAGCAGTTCTTC,CSARDWTSVYNEQFF
-,TRBJ1-2,15,-,TRBV9,TGTGCCAGCAGCGTAGCCGAGGGAGGGGGAAATGGCTACACCTTC,CASSVAEGGGNGYTF
-,TRBJ2-5,14,TRBD1,TRBV15,TGTGCCACCAGCACCAGGGGGCTTGTAGAGACCCAGTACTTC,CATSTRGLVETQYF
many,TRBJ1-2,12,-,TRBV12-3/TRBV12-4,TGTGCCAGCAGCTTAGAGAACTATGGCTACACCTTC,CASSLENYGYTF
-,TRBJ2-3,13,-,TRBV3-1,TGTGCCAGCAGCCAAGATCAGATGGATACGCAGTATTTT,CASSQDQMDTQYF
few,TRBJ1-1,15,TRBD1,TRBV7-9,TGTGCCAGCAGCTCCACAGGGGCCGCGAACACTGAAGCTTTCTTT,CASSSTGAANTEAFF
once,TRBJ1-2,16,-,TRBV6-5,TGTGCCAGCAGTTCCCGGGGCAGGCTCCCCGGCTATGGCTACACCTTC,CASSSRGRLPGYGYTF
many,TRBJ2-1,15,TRBD1,TRBV9,TGTGCCAGCAGCGTAACAGGGACAGGGTACAATGAGCAGTTCTTC,CASSVTGTGYNEQFF
-,TRBJ2-4,11,-,TRBV20-1,TGCCCTTACCGGGCAAAAAACATTCAGTACTTC,CPYRAKNIQYF
-,TRBJ2-3,15,-,TRBV4-3,TGCGCCAGCAGCCAAGAGAGGCCCGGGAGAGGTACGCAGTATTTT,CASSQERPGRGTQYF
-,TRBJ2-7,13,-,TRBV27,TGTGCCAGCAGTTTATGGGCAGGGAACGAGCAGTACTTC,CASSLWAGNEQYF
few,TRBJ2-1,15,-,TRBV4-3,TGCGCCAGCAGCCAAGAGGTCTCGGTGAGAAATGAGCAGTTCTTC,CASSQEVSVRNEQFF
-,TRBJ2-7,16,-,TRBV11-2,TGTGCCAGCAGCCCCCGTACGGTGAGAAGTGTCTACGAGCAGTACTTC,CASSPRTVRSVYEQYF
few,TRBJ1-5,16,-,TRBV27,TGTGCCAGCAGTCGGGGTTATGGGACGTCGGAGGAGCCCCAGCATTTT,CASSRGYGTSEEPQHF
few,TRBJ2-1,15,TRBD2,TRBV7-3,TGTGCCAGCAGGTCAGAGGCTAGCGGGAATAATGAGCAGTTCTTC,CASRSEASGNNEQFF
-,TRBJ1-2,13,TRBD1,TRBV29-1,TGCAGCGCCGCCGACAGGGGATCCTATGGCTACACCTTC,CSAADRGSYGYTF
few,TRBJ2-1,16,-,TRBV4-3,TGCGCCAGCAGCCAAGATGTCTTCGGGTTCGGGCTGGGGCAGTTCTTC,CASSQDVFGFGLGQFF
-,TRBJ2-1,11,-,TRBV29-1,TGCAGCGAGGTCGGAGACAATGAGCAGTTCTTC,CSEVGDNEQFF
-,TRBJ2-7,14,-,TRBV4-3,TGCGCCAGCAGCCAAGAGTTCGGGACAAGCGAGCAGTACTTC,CASSQEFGTSEQYF
-,TRBJ2-3,16,-,TRBV20-1,TGCAGTGCTGCCCGTTTCTCCCAAGACCTGACAGATACGCAGTATTTT,CSAARFSQDLTDTQYF
-,TRBJ1-2,14,-,TRBV12-3/TRBV12-4,TGTGCCAGCAGTTTACCAGGGAAAGGCTATGGCTACACCTTC,CASSLPGKGYGYTF
few,TRBJ2-7,16,-,TRBV4-3,TGCGCCAGCAGCCAAGTTGTAGTGGGGGGCTCCTACGAGCAGTACTTC,CASSQVVVGGSYEQYF